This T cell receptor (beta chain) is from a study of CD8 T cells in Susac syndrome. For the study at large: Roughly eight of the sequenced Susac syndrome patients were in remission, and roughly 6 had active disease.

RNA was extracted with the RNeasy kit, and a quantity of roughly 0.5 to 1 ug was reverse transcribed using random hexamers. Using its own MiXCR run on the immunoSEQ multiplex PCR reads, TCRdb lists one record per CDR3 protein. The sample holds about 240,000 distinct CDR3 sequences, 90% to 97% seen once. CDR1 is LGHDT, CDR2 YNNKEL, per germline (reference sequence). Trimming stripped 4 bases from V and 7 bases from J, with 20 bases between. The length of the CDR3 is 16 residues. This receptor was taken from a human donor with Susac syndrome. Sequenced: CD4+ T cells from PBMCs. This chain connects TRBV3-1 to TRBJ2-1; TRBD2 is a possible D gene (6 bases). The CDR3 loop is CASSLLLTGLQNEQFF. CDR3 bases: TGTGCCAGCAGCCTTCTACTTACGGGACTGCAGAATGAGCAGTTCTTC.